The rows below give T cell receptor beta chains drawn from one sample of a study of T-cell reconstitution after alpha-beta-depleted transplantation in children. TCRdb fed the PCR reads into MiXCR, producing one record per CDR3 protein. The table shows hundreds of thousands of distinct CDR3 sequences, with approximately 15% occurring only once. The material sequenced was PBMCs, mostly from graft donor cells, taken 360 days after TCRalphabeta/CD19-depleted stem cell transplant. These receptors all come from a male patient aged 10 to 17 who had a stem cell transplant for acute lymphoblastic leukemia, so the T cells may come from the graft donor. CDR3s include the opening cysteine and the closing phenylalanine or tryptophan. D genes are given only for firm matches. Expanded clones are given a class, and other clones once, few, many or no size at all.

-,TRBJ1-5,-,13,TRBV6-5,TGTGCCAGCAGTTACGGTCGCAATCAGCCCCAGCATTTT,CASSYGRNQPQHF
few,TRBJ2-7,-,10,TRBV20-1,TGCAGTGCCGGGGGGCTAGCCAAGTACTTC,CSAGGLAKYF
few,TRBJ2-7,-,14,TRBV20-1,TGCAGTGCTGACTCCGGTTTTAGGGCCTACGAGCAGTACTTC,CSADSGFRAYEQYF
-,TRBJ2-7,-,18,TRBV5-1,TGCGCCAGCAGCTTGGGGACAGTGCGGACCGGACTAAACTACGAGCAGTACTTC,CASSLGTVRTGLNYEQYF
few,TRBJ2-1,TRBD2,15,TRBV20-1,TGCAGTGGACTCAGGGTAGCGGGAGGTAGGGGTGAGCAGTTCTTC,CSGLRVAGGRGEQFF
-,TRBJ2-3,TRBD1,16,TRBV20-1,TGCAGTGCTAGAGCTCCTCCGGGACAGGGAACAGATACGCAGTATTTT,CSARAPPGQGTDTQYF
few,TRBJ2-7,-,13,TRBV27,TGTGCCAGCAGTTTAAGGGCACTCTACGAGCAGTACTTC,CASSLRALYEQYF
-,TRBJ2-7,TRBD2,15,TRBV9,TGTGCCAGCAGCCTCACCCCGGGAGGGTACTACGAGCAGTACTTC,CASSLTPGGYYEQYF
few,TRBJ1-1,-,15,TRBV11-2,TGTGCCAGCAGCTTTCAGGCCCGTGGGAACACTGAAGCTTTCTTT,CASSFQARGNTEAFF
-,TRBJ2-1,TRBD2,14,TRBV18,TGTGCCAGCTCGCCGACTAGCGGGCTGAATGAGCAGTTCTTC,CASSPTSGLNEQFF